A single sample gave rise to the 26 T cell receptor beta chains below, sequenced in a study of cytomegalovirus exposure and HLA in healthy donors. PCR amplification relied on 60 Vbeta primers (plus 13 Jbeta primers). Assay used: immunoSEQ multiplex PCR; TCRdb lists only in-frame clones, some missing. The table has about 79,000 clones, 67% seen once; the top ten hold 6.9%. Sequenced material: PBMCs. These receptors all stem from a woman aged 45 to 65 in good health and CMV-seropositive.

This chain links TRBV6-5 with TRBJ1-2; D ambiguous. Germline V gives CDR1 MNHEY, CDR2 SVGAGI. This CDR3 is 11 amino acids long. V dropped 7 bases and J dropped 7 bases, with 10 bases sitting between them. CDR3 nucleotides: TGTGCCAGCAAGGCCGGGAGTGGCTACACCTTC. This translates into CASKAGSGYTF.

This chain joins TRBV28 and TRBJ2-1; D unresolved. Trimming removed 3 bases from V and 8 bases from J, with 8 bases in between. Germline V gene data show CDR1 as MDHEN and CDR2 as SYDVKM. There are 12 residues in the CDR3. The CDR3 coding sequence is TGTGCCAGCAGTTTCGGTTTGGATGAGCAGTTCTTC. Translating it yields CASSFGLDEQFF.

The chain joins TRBV25-1 to TRBJ1-6; no reliable D call. Germline CDR1 reads MGHDK; CDR2 reads SYGVNS. The CDR3 length is 16 residues. The V gene lost 1 base and the J gene lost 0 bases, with 7 bases spanning the gap. The CDR3 loop is CASSESLSSYNSPLHF. In DNA, the CDR3 is TGTGCCAGCAGTGAATCCCTGAGCTCCTATAATTCACCCCTCCACTTT.

The chain combines TRBV6-5 with TRBJ1-6, with 7 bases identical to TRBD1. The CDR3 is made up of 14 amino acids. Trimming cost V 2 bases and J 8 bases; bases outside gene matches: 3. Germline CDR1 and CDR2: MNHEY and SVGAGI. Here the CDR3 reads CASSYTGTDSPLHF. The CDR3 DNA reads TGTGCCAGCAGTTACACCGGGACAGATTCACCCCTCCACTTT.

The chain links TRBV30 to TRBJ1-1; D not resolved. CDR1 and CDR2 from the germline V gene are GTSNPN and SVGIG (reference sequence). The CDR3 length is 13 residues. V was shortened by 2 bases and J by 1 base, with 8 bases between the two germline ends. CDR3 region: CAWSPSGNTEAFF. The CDR3 DNA reads as TGTGCCTGGAGTCCGTCCGGGAACACTGAAGCTTTCTTT.

This clone was found a few times. The CDR3 reads CASSQERNQPQHF. In DNA, the CDR3 is TGCGCCAGCAGCCAAGAGAGGAATCAGCCCCAGCATTTT. The V call is TRBV4-1, the J call TRBJ1-5; the D is unclear. With 0 bases removed from V and 4 bases from J, the gap between germline ends came to 4 bases. CDR1 is MGHRA, CDR2 YSYEKL, per germline. This CDR3 spans 13 amino acids.

This sequence joins TRBV29-1 and TRBJ1-1, with a possible D match to TRBD1 (6 bases). Trimming cost V 7 bases and J 0 bases, with 12 bases left between them. CDR3 size: 13 residues. From germline, CDR1 is SQVTM and CDR2 ANQGSEA. The CDR3 coding sequence is TGCAGCGCATCGGACAGTCTGAACACTGAAGCTTTCTTT. Its translation is CSASDSLNTEAFF.

The chain has TRBV6-5 and TRBJ1-4, with unresolved D. Germline-derived CDR1 and CDR2 are MNHEY and SVGAGI. Trimming left V 2 bases short and J 0 bases short, with 7 bases between. The CDR3 is 15 amino acids. CDR3 DNA: TGTGCCAGCAGTTACGGGCTGCCAACTAATGAAAAACTGTTTTTT. Translation: CASSYGLPTNEKLFF.

The chain carries TRBV25-1 and TRBJ1-1; D might be TRBD1 (5 bases). Between the trimmed V and J ends, which lost 2 bases and 4 bases, there was a span of 11 bases. The V gene's germline CDR1 is MGHDK and CDR2 SYGVNS. This CDR3 region has 14 residues. The CDR3 sequence: CASSETGGGTEAFF. CDR3 bases: TGTGCCAGCAGTGAAACCGGGGGGGGCACTGAAGCTTTCTTT.

V usage is TRBV4-1 and J usage is TRBJ1-2; D unclear. CDR3 length equals 14 residues. CDR1 MGHRA and CDR2 YSYEKL come from the germline V gene. V was pared by 1 base and J by 1 base, with 7 bases between. CDR3 DNA: TGCGCCAGCAGCCAAGCGGCGGGTAACTATGGCTACACCTTC. Residues: CASSQAAGNYGYTF.

This clone was detected only a few times. The chain carries TRBV5-4 and TRBJ1-2; D gene uncertain. V dropped 0 bases and J dropped 4 bases, with 10 bases sitting between them. Germline loops: CDR1 SGHNT, CDR2 YYREEE (reference sequence). The CDR3 is made up of 14 amino acids. CDR3 amino acids: CASSLGEGGYGYTF. Written as DNA, the CDR3 is TGTGCCAGCAGCTTGGGTGAGGGCGGCTATGGCTACACCTTC. The full variable domain, in which reference TRBV5-4 and TRBJ1-2 provide the parts outside the CDR3, is ETGVTQSPTHLIKTRGQQVTLRCSSQSGHNTVSWYQQALGQGPQFIFQYYREEENGRGNFPPRFSGLQFPNYSSELNVNALELDDSALYLCASSLGEGGYGYTFGSGTRLTVV.

This rearrangement joins TRBV7-6 to TRBJ1-2, with 12 bases aligning to TRBD1. Germline V CDR1 and CDR2: SGHVS, FNYEAQ. The ends lost 4 bases at V and 6 bases at J; junction bases unmatched: 9. This CDR3 has 16 residues. The CDR3 is CASSSLPGQGADGYTF. Here the CDR3 DNA reads TGTGCCAGCAGCTCCCTTCCGGGACAGGGGGCGGATGGCTACACCTTC.

The V and J genes are TRBV11-2 and TRBJ2-7; D not resolved. Trimming took off 0 bases at V and 0 bases at J, with 9 bases between the two ends. This CDR3 is built from 15 residues. Per the germline V gene, CDR1 is SGHAT and CDR2 is FQNNGV. The DNA for the CDR3 is TGTGCCAGCAGCTTAGAAGGAGTGAGCTCCTACGAGCAGTACTTC. Translated, it gives CASSLEGVSSYEQYF.

This clone was seen once. The rearrangement uses TRBV19 and TRBJ1-2; no reliable D call. Trimming pared 6 bases from V and 4 bases from J, leaving 18 bases between. Looked up from germline, CDR1 is LNHDA and CDR2 is SQIVND (reference sequence). The CDR3 consists of 15 residues. The CDR3 nucleotides read TGTGCCAGTAGACCCGAATGGAGGGATCGCTATGGCTACACCTTC. It yields the protein CASRPEWRDRYGYTF.

V usage is TRBV7-9 and J usage is TRBJ2-5; D remains unclear. Per the germline V gene, CDR1 is SEHNR and CDR2 is FQNEAQ (reference sequence). CDR3 length equals 12 residues. Trimming shortened V by 4 bases and J by 1 base, and 4 bases separated the two germline ends. The DNA of the CDR3 is TGTGCCAGCAGCTCCATCCAAGAGACCCAGTACTTC. Translating gives CASSSIQETQYF.

This clone was detected only a few times. J is TRBJ1-2 and V is TRBV10-3; D might be TRBD1 (6 bases). V was trimmed by 5 bases and J by 8 bases, leaving 18 bases between them. The CDR3 has 14 amino acids. Germline-derived CDR1 and CDR2 are ENHRY and SYGVKD. CDR3 residues: CAISRQDFTRGYTF. The DNA of the CDR3 is TGTGCCATCAGTAGACAGGATTTTACGAGGGGCTACACCTTC.

The rearrangement joins TRBV11-2 to TRBJ1-5; D is possibly TRBD1 (5 bases). V lost 3 bases and J 9 bases, leaving 15 bases between the germline ends. There are 14 residues in the CDR3. Per germline, CDR1 SGHAT and CDR2 FQNNGV. The CDR3 region has the DNA TGTGCCAGCAGCTTGACAGATAAGGTCACGCCCCAGCATTTT. Amino acid sequence: CASSLTDKVTPQHF.

This clone was observed a few times. The CDR3 loop reads CASSTTAGARDGYTF. The DNA for the CDR3 is TGTGCCAGCAGCACCACCGCAGGGGCGCGGGATGGCTACACCTTC. The chain couples TRBV28 to TRBJ1-2; tentatively, D is TRBD1 (6 bases). V lost 6 bases, J lost 6 bases, and 20 bases lay in between. This CDR3 is built from 15 residues. Germline V lookup: CDR1 MDHEN, CDR2 SYDVKM.

The V gene is TRBV5-1, the J gene TRBJ2-2; 7 positions agree with TRBD1. V trimming: 0 bases; J trimming: 2 bases; junction bases outside the gene matches: 4. This CDR3 region has 16 residues. Germline CDR1 SGHRS, CDR2 YFSETQ. The CDR3 coding sequence is TGCGCCAGCAGCTTGGAGGGACAGCATAACACCGGGGAGCTGTTTTTT. This gives the protein CASSLEGQHNTGELFF.

The CDR3 is CASSQEGPSGGTGELFF. As DNA, the CDR3 is TGTGCCAGCAGCCAAGAAGGGCCCAGCGGGGGTACCGGGGAGCTGTTTTTT. The chain joins TRBV4-2 to TRBJ2-2; 8 nucleotides agree with TRBD2. Germline CDR1 LGHNA, CDR2 YNFKEQ. The CDR3 has 17 amino acids. V was clipped by 0 bases and J by 5 bases; unmatched bases: 8.

J is TRBJ2-2 and V is TRBV2; weak D call: TRBD2 (7 bases). The V and J ends lost 5 bases and 3 bases respectively, with 19 bases between them. The CDR3 spans 17 residues. The V gene's germline CDR1 is SNHLY and CDR2 FYNNEI. The CDR3 DNA reads TGTGCCAGCAGTTTCTCCCCACGGGGGGCCGACACCGGGGAGCTGTTTTTT. It codes for CASSFSPRGADTGELFF.

The V gene is TRBV7-2, the J gene TRBJ1-1; perhaps TRBD1 as D (5 bases). The CDR3 runs to 15 residues. V was cut by 1 base and J by 1 base, with 10 bases left in between. In germline, CDR1 is SGHTA, CDR2 FQGNSA. The CDR3 here is CASSLVHRGNTEAFF. CDR3 sequence (DNA): TGTGCCAGCAGCTTAGTTCATAGGGGGAACACTGAAGCTTTCTTT.

V usage is TRBV7-9 and J usage is TRBJ1-2; D possibly corresponds to TRBD1 (5 bases). The CDR3 loop spans 13 amino acids. V was pared by 5 bases and J by 7 bases, with 14 bases between. Per germline, CDR1 SEHNR and CDR2 FQNEAQ (reference sequence). The CDR3 DNA sequence: TGTGCCAGCAGCCACGAAGGGGATGGTGGCTACACCTTC. This encodes CASSHEGDGGYTF.

The rearrangement joins TRBV27 to TRBJ2-2; weak D call: TRBD1 (5 bases). V lost 4 bases and J 3 bases, leaving 12 bases between the germline ends. The CDR3 spans 15 residues. Germline lookup yields CDR1 MNHEY and CDR2 SMNVEV (reference sequence). Written as DNA, the CDR3 is TGTGCCAGCAGTTCCTTAGGGGCGGACACCGGGGAGCTGTTTTTT. Protein sequence: CASSSLGADTGELFF.

V is TRBV19 and J is TRBJ1-6; possibly TRBD1 for D (6 bases). V shed 7 bases and J shed 10 bases, with 20 bases lying between them. Germline loops: CDR1 LNHDA, CDR2 SQIVND (reference sequence). The CDR3 runs 15 residues. The CDR3 sequence: CASTAGAPTRSPLHF. In nucleotides, the CDR3 is TGTGCCAGTACGGCAGGGGCCCCGACTCGGTCACCCCTCCACTTT.

In its sample, this clone was seen a few times. This sequence joins TRBV29-1 and TRBJ1-2; D uncertain. Germline CDR1 reads SQVTM; CDR2 reads ANQGSEA. The CDR3 totals 15 residues. V was cut by 7 bases and J by 7 bases, with 25 bases left in between. The CDR3 is CSGYLPGLKDSGYTF. Written as DNA, the CDR3 is TGCAGCGGATATCTACCGGGTCTGAAGGATTCTGGCTACACCTTC.